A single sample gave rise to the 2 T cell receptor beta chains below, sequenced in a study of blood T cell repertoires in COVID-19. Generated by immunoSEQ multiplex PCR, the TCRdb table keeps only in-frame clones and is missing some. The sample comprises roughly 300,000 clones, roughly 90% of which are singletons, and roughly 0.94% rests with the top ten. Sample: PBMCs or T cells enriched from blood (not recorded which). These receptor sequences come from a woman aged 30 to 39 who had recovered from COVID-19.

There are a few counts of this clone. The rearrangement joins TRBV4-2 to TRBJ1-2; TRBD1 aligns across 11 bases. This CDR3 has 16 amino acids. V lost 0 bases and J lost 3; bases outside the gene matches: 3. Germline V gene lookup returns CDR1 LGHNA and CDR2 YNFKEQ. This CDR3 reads CASSQELGQGDYGYTF. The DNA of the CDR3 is TGTGCCAGCAGCCAAGAGTTGGGACAGGGGGACTATGGCTACACCTTC.

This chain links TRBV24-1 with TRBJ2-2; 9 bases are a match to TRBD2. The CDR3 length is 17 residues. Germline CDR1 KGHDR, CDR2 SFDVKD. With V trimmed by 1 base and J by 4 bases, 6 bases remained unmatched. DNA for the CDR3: TGTGCCACCAGTGATTTTGGTCTAGCGGGGTCCACCGGGGAGCTGTTTTTT. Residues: CATSDFGLAGSTGELFF.